This entry lists 25 T cell receptor beta chains sequenced from one sample in a study of T cell changes during pregnancy in multiple sclerosis. The method was immunoSEQ multiplex PCR; TCRdb's version includes in-frame clones alone and lacks a portion of them. The sample has about 25,000 clones, over 85% seen once; the top ten hold 9.4%. Here the sequenced sample was CD8+ T cells from peripheral blood mononuclear cells, taken in the third trimester of pregnancy. Source of these receptors: a female donor in good health, enrolled as a control in a pregnancy study.

The rearrangement links TRBV27 to TRBJ2-2, with a weak D call TRBD1 (6 bases). This CDR3 is 14 amino acids long. The V and J ends lost 4 bases and 6 bases respectively, with 12 bases between them. CDR1 and CDR2 (germline): MNHEY, SMNVEV (reference sequence). The CDR3 reads CASSSVEGAGELFF. CDR3 in DNA: TGTGCCAGCAGTTCTGTAGAGGGGGCCGGGGAGCTGTTTTTT.

The genes are TRBV27 and TRBJ1-1, with D possibly matching TRBD1 (5 bases). The CDR3 loop spans 13 amino acids. Germline CDR1 and CDR2: MNHEY and SMNVEV (reference sequence). Trimming cost V 3 bases and J 7 bases, with 12 bases left between them. The CDR3: CASSFQGPNEAFF. CDR3 nucleotide sequence: TGTGCCAGCAGTTTTCAGGGCCCGAATGAAGCTTTCTTT.

The chain links TRBV27 to TRBJ1-2; the D gene is possibly TRBD1 (6 bases). The CDR3 covers 16 residues. Germline lookup yields CDR1 MNHEY and CDR2 SMNVEV (reference sequence). Between the trimmed V and J ends, which lost 3 bases and 0 bases, there was a span of 14 bases. CDR3 sequence (DNA): TGTGCCAGCAGTTTCTTATTACAGGGTTCTAACTATGGCTACACCTTC. Translating it yields CASSFLLQGSNYGYTF.

V usage is TRBV25-1 and J usage is TRBJ1-2; 7 nucleotides line up with TRBD1. The V segment lost 2 bases and the J segment 4 bases; nucleotides outside the gene matches: 7. The germline gives CDR1 MGHDK, CDR2 SYGVNS. The CDR3 is made up of 15 amino acids. CDR3 nucleotides: TGTGCCAGCAGTGAACCCGAGGACAGGTTCTATGGCTACACCTTC. Encoded protein: CASSEPEDRFYGYTF.

This rearrangement joins TRBV5-1 to TRBJ2-1; no firm D call. The CDR3 sequence is 13 residues long. The germline gives CDR1 SGHRS, CDR2 YFSETQ. Trimming removed 4 bases from V and 7 bases from J, with 12 bases in between. Here the CDR3 reads CASSPGNLNEQFF. Here the CDR3 DNA reads TGCGCCAGCAGCCCCGGTAATTTGAATGAGCAGTTCTTC.

The genes are TRBV6-5 and TRBJ2-7; the D is unclear. The length of the CDR3 is 11 residues. With 7 bases removed from V and 2 bases from J, the gap between germline ends came to 6 bases. The germline gives CDR1 MNHEY, CDR2 SVGAGI. CDR3 DNA: TGTGCCAGCATTGGAGCCTACGAGCAGTACTTC. Its translation is CASIGAYEQYF.

This chain uses TRBV9 with TRBJ2-3, with 10 bases that match TRBD2. The CDR3 runs to 14 residues. CDR1 is SGDLS, CDR2 YYNGEE, per germline. After removal of 2 bases from V and 6 bases from J, the junction contained 3 bases not matched to a gene. Here the CDR3 reads CASSVSGGLDTQYF. The CDR3 DNA follows: TGTGCCAGCAGCGTTAGCGGGGGGTTGGATACGCAGTATTTT.

The gene calls are TRBV6-6 and TRBJ1-1; D is perhaps TRBD1 (5 bases). Germline CDR1 reads MNHNY; CDR2 reads SVGAGI (reference sequence). Trimming took off 6 bases at V and 8 bases at J, with 10 bases between the two ends. This CDR3 contains 11 residues. The CDR3 DNA is TGTGCCAGCAGAAGGGGCCCCGAAGCTTTCTTT. It is translated as CASRRGPEAFF.

This chain connects TRBV5-6 to TRBJ2-1; D might be TRBD1 (6 bases). The length of the CDR3 is 16 residues. Germline V lookup: CDR1 SGHDT, CDR2 YYEEEE. With 0 bases removed from V and 3 bases from J, the gap between germline ends came to 13 bases. CDR3 region: CASSLVRQDIYNEQFF. As DNA, the CDR3 is TGTGCCAGCAGCTTGGTCCGACAGGATATCTACAATGAGCAGTTCTTC.

The chain employs TRBV4-2 and TRBJ1-1; D unresolved. V was clipped by 3 bases and J by 0 bases, with 23 bases between them. The CDR3 loop spans 19 amino acids. CDR1 and CDR2 (germline): LGHNA, YNFKEQ. The CDR3 reads CASSHYGIASMELNTEAFF. As DNA, the CDR3 is TGTGCCAGCAGCCATTATGGCATCGCGTCCATGGAGCTGAACACTGAAGCTTTCTTT.

The V and J genes are TRBV5-6 and TRBJ2-3; 7 bases are a match to TRBD1. This CDR3 has 15 amino acids. V trimming: 0 bases; J trimming: 2 bases; junction bases outside the gene matches: 3. Germline values: CDR1 SGHDT, CDR2 YYEEEE. The DNA of the CDR3 is TGTGCCAGCAGCTTGGGACAGGGAGACACAGATACGCAGTATTTT. This gives the protein CASSLGQGDTDTQYF.

The CDR3 loop reads CASAAGVDEKLFF. The CDR3 region has the DNA TGTGCCAGCGCGGCGGGGGTGGATGAAAAACTGTTTTTT. The V and J genes are TRBV2 and TRBJ1-4; a possible D gene is TRBD1 (5 bases). The germline V and J ends were trimmed by 8 bases and 6 bases, with 13 bases remaining between them. The CDR3 runs to 13 residues. Germline V lookup: CDR1 SNHLY, CDR2 FYNNEI.

The chain uses TRBV11-2 and TRBJ1-5; D possibly corresponds to TRBD1 (6 bases). Germline V lookup: CDR1 SGHAT, CDR2 FQNNGV. The V end lost 5 bases, the J end lost 7 bases, and 18 bases lay between the germline ends. The CDR3 is made up of 15 amino acids. CDR3 nucleotide sequence: TGTGCCAGCAGCCAGGTCGGGCAGGGGAGACAGCCCCAGCATTTT. It is translated as CASSQVGQGRQPQHF.

The V call is TRBV19, the J call TRBJ1-2; maybe TRBD1 (6 bases). CDR1 and CDR2 (germline): LNHDA, SQIVND (reference sequence). Trimming left V 3 bases short and J 2 bases short, with 13 bases between. This CDR3 comprises 15 residues. The CDR3 DNA reads TGTGCCAGTAGTATGACTACAGGGTTCAACTATGGCTACACCTTC. This sequence encodes CASSMTTGFNYGYTF.

The CDR3 here is CASSQADGVYEQYF. The CDR3 nucleotides read TGCGCCAGCAGCCAAGCGGACGGGGTCTACGAGCAGTACTTC. The chain employs TRBV4-1 and TRBJ2-7; a weak D match, TRBD2 (5 bases). The germline V gene encodes CDR1 MGHRA and CDR2 YSYEKL. The CDR3 runs 14 residues. Trimming shortened V by 1 base and J by 3 bases, and 10 bases separated the two germline ends.

This clone counts as medium-sized (0.01 to 0.1%). The rearrangement links TRBV27 to TRBJ1-1, with TRBD1 as a possible D gene (6 bases). CDR3 length: 11 residues. In germline, CDR1 is MNHEY, CDR2 SMNVEV (reference sequence). Trimming pared 9 bases from V and 4 bases from J, leaving 9 bases between. The CDR3 loop is CASSRGTEAFF. CDR3 coding DNA: TGTGCCAGTTCCAGGGGCACTGAAGCTTTCTTT.

This sequence joins TRBV5-1 and TRBJ2-3; 7 bases agree with TRBD1. The V gene end was trimmed by 4 bases and the J gene end by 1 base; junction bases not matched to a gene: 6. CDR1 is SGHRS and CDR2 is YFSETQ in the germline V gene. This CDR3 region has 15 residues. CDR3 in amino acids: CASSPGTERTDTQYF. The CDR3 DNA is TGCGCCAGCAGCCCCGGGACAGAACGCACAGATACGCAGTATTTT.

The V call is TRBV7-9, the J call TRBJ1-6; possible D gene TRBD1, 6 bases. Germline CDR1 and CDR2: SEHNR and FQNEAQ (reference sequence). This CDR3 comprises 13 residues. V was cut by 8 bases and J by 7 bases, with 12 bases left in between. CDR3 region: CASRQALNSPLHF. CDR3 nucleotides: TGTGCCAGCCGACAGGCCCTGAATTCACCCCTCCACTTT.

The CDR3 spells CASRDSGIGKTQYF. CDR3 in DNA: TGTGCCAGCAGAGATTCGGGGATAGGAAAGACCCAGTACTTC. The rearrangement uses TRBV7-9 and TRBJ2-5; maybe TRBD2 (5 bases). This CDR3 is built from 14 residues. Germline CDR1 is SEHNR and CDR2 is FQNEAQ (reference sequence). The V and J ends lost 6 bases and 6 bases respectively, with 17 bases between them.

The rearrangement links TRBV28 to TRBJ2-1; D uncertain. The CDR3 contains 14 residues. Trimming removed 5 bases at V and 2 bases at J, with 10 bases between. CDR1 and CDR2 (germline): MDHEN, SYDVKM. The CDR3 sequence is CASSLPDTYNEQFF. The CDR3 DNA is TGTGCCAGCAGTCTCCCTGACACCTACAATGAGCAGTTCTTC.

The V gene is TRBV7-9, the J gene TRBJ2-1; D is ambiguous. Trimming stripped 6 bases from V and 6 bases from J, with 9 bases between. The CDR3 totals 12 residues. CDR1 SEHNR and CDR2 FQNEAQ come from the germline V gene (reference sequence). CDR3 sequence reads: CASRLTSNEQFF. DNA for the CDR3: TGTGCCAGCAGACTAACCTCCAATGAGCAGTTCTTC.

This sequence joins TRBV30 and TRBJ2-3; D is uncertain. The CDR3 is 15 residues long. CDR1 is GTSNPN, CDR2 SVGIG, per germline (reference sequence). Trimming took off 2 bases at V and 9 bases at J, with 21 bases between the two ends. CDR3 nucleotides: TGTGCCTGGAGTATACAACGATCCGCGGTGTGGACGCAGTATTTT. It codes for CAWSIQRSAVWTQYF. Full variable domain (rest looked up from reference TRBV30 and TRBJ2-3): SQTIHQWPATLVQPVGSPLSLECTVEGTSNPNLYWYRQAAGRGLQLLFYSVGIGQISSEVPQNLSASRPQDRQFILSSKKLLLSDSGFYLCAWSIQRSAVWTQYFGPGTRLTVL.

The chain has TRBV27 and TRBJ1-2, with 7 bases that match TRBD1. The CDR3 runs 14 residues. The trim removed 3 bases at V and 4 bases at J, leaving 5 bases unmatched. Germline loops: CDR1 MNHEY, CDR2 SMNVEV (reference sequence). CDR3 coding DNA: TGTGCCAGCAGTTTTGCAGGGGGTGTCTATGGCTACACCTTC. It specifies CASSFAGGVYGYTF.

V and J are TRBV6-4 and TRBJ1-1, with no clear D. Per the germline V gene, CDR1 is MRHNA and CDR2 is SNTAGT. The CDR3 has 15 residues. V was cut by 8 bases and J by 1 base, with 17 bases left in between. The DNA for the CDR3 is TGTGCCAGCGCGGCTCAAAGCGACGGGAACACTGAAGCTTTCTTT. Its protein product is CASAAQSDGNTEAFF.

This clone was seen a few times. The chain employs TRBV29-1 and TRBJ2-2; TRBD1 is a possible D gene (6 bases). Trimming took 7 bases from V and 3 from J, leaving 21 bases between them. This CDR3 region has 16 residues. CDR1 is SQVTM, CDR2 ANQGSEA, per germline. CDR3 DNA sequence: TGCAGCGCCAGACCGGAAACAGGGCGGTACACCGGGGAGCTGTTTTTT. It codes for CSARPETGRYTGELFF.